The TCR beta chain described here comes from a study of breast tumors, draining lymph nodes, adjacent tissues. CDR3 length equals 14 residues. The V gene end was trimmed by 5 bases and the J gene end by 6 bases; junction bases not matched to a gene: 6. CDR1 and CDR2 (germline): SGHVS, FQNEAQ. Whole-study findings and limits: Most tumor T cells seemingly derive from lymph node, then expand in tumor. Data only fit, rather than demonstrated, lymph node origin of most tumor T cells. Compared with basal-like, luminal-like tumors shared significantly more repertoire with nontumor tissue. Tumors had less TCR diversity than lymph nodes, more than nontumor tissue.

TCRdb reprocessed the multiplex PCR reads with MiXCR, giving one entry per CDR3 protein. The sample has about 200,000 distinct CDR3 sequences, nearly 35% seen once. Axillary draining lymph nodes of breast cancer patients supplied the node samples. A remark on this clonotype: Antigen: not known.

Source material: axillary lymph node tissue. The source of this sequence is a female donor with breast cancer. Some clones in this sample may be carry-over from other donors' samples. This chain uses TRBV7-8 with TRBJ2-2, with 7 nucleotides matching TRBD2. The CDR3 nucleotides read TGTGCCAGCAGCCGCGGGACTACCTCCGGGGAGCTGTTTTTT. Protein: CASSRGTTSGELFF.